The source of this T cell receptor (beta chain) is a study of cytotoxic CD8 clonotypes in ibrutinib-treated CLL. In the study overall: The subjects consisted of roughly 12 relapsed/refractory and around 15 treatment-naive individuals, with around 17 IGHV unmutated. Once treatment had gone on for a median of 12 months, range 6 to 36, response samples were drawn.

Sequencing was designed to attain a depth spanning 1 in 200,000 to 1 in 1 million T cells. Method: immunoSEQ multiplex PCR; TCRdb's copy keeps in-frame clones and lacks some. The sample has about 300,000 clones, roughly two thirds seen once; the top ten hold about 5.9%. Trimming took 3 bases from V and 8 from J; bases not matched to a gene: 8. Germline V gene sequence: CDR1 SGDLS, CDR2 YYNGEE. The CDR3 loop spans 14 amino acids. The receptor comes from a human donor with chronic lymphocytic leukemia. Sequenced material: PBMCs, taken after 36 months of ibrutinib treatment. V gene TRBV9 combines with J gene TRBJ2-3; 8 bases match TRBD1. DNA for the CDR3: TGTGCCAGCAGCGCCCCAGGGGGCCGTCTTACGCAGTATTTT. It codes for CASSAPGGRLTQYF.